Listed below are T cell receptor beta chains from one sample, sequenced in a study of early T cells in non-severe SARS-CoV-2 infection. TCRdb called the 5' RACE reads again in MiXCR, with one record for every CDR3 protein. Of tens of thousands of distinct CDR3 sequences listed, over 9.5% are singletons. The sequencing sample was made of whole blood. Receptors were obtained from an adult who was a healthcare worker with PCR-confirmed SARS-CoV-2 infection or an uninfected control (not recorded which). Each CDR3 is given with its conserved first and last residue. D genes are given only for firm matches. Clone size, where shown, is once, few, many, or a class for clones that have expanded.

TRBD2,-,TRBJ2-1,TRBV20-1,TGCAGTGTTGCCTTCGGACTAGCGGGAAGGAATGAGCAGTTCTTC,CSVAFGLAGRNEQFF
-,-,TRBJ2-3,TRBV6-1,TGTGCCAGCAGTGAACAGGGAGCAGATACGCAGTATTTT,CASSEQGADTQYF
TRBD2,few,TRBJ2-7,TRBV28,TGTGCCAGCAGCCAAAGCGGGACGGGCGAGCAGTACTTC,CASSQSGTGEQYF
TRBD1,few,TRBJ1-3,TRBV7-2,TGTGCCAGCAGCTTTTCCGGGACAGAGAGAAACACCATATATTTT,CASSFSGTERNTIYF
-,few,TRBJ2-1,TRBV20-1,TGCAGTGCTAACCCCCGGAATGAGCAGTTCTTC,CSANPRNEQFF
-,few,TRBJ2-4,TRBV11-2,TGTGCCAGCAGCTTAGGGAGGGTCCTAGCCAAAAACATTCAGTACTTC,CASSLGRVLAKNIQYF
TRBD2,-,TRBJ2-7,TRBV27,TGTGCCAGCAGTTCGGGGACTACCTCCTACGAGCAGTACTTC,CASSSGTTSYEQYF
-,few,TRBJ2-5,TRBV10-1,TGCGCCAGCAGTGACCCTCTGGGGACCCAGTACTTC,CASSDPLGTQYF
-,many,TRBJ1-4,TRBV10-3,TGTGCCATCAGATCCGGTAGCCCTAATGAAAAACTGTTTTTT,CAIRSGSPNEKLFF
TRBD1,few,TRBJ2-1,TRBV19,TGTGCCATTTCCGGGACAGGGATCCATGAGCAGTTCTTC,CAISGTGIHEQFF
-,many,TRBJ1-5,TRBV29-1,TGCAGCGTACAGCAGGCTTCCAATCAGCCCCAGCATTTT,CSVQQASNQPQHF
-,-,TRBJ2-5,TRBV28,TGTGCCAGCAGTTTCAGGAACCAAGAGACCCAGTACTTC,CASSFRNQETQYF
TRBD1,few,TRBJ1-3,TRBV11-3,TGTGCCAGCAGTCGGGGACAGGCGGACACCATATATTTT,CASSRGQADTIYF
-,-,TRBJ2-3,TRBV11-2,TGTGCCAGCAGCCTGCCTGCGGCAGATACGCAGTATTTT,CASSLPAADTQYF
-,-,TRBJ2-7,TRBV12-3/TRBV12-4,TGTGCCAGCAGTCCCCGAGGGGCCTACGAGCAGTACTTC,CASSPRGAYEQYF
-,-,TRBJ2-2,TRBV6-5,TGTGCCAGCAGTTACGACGGAGGAACCGGGGAGCTGTTTTTT,CASSYDGGTGELFF
TRBD2,-,TRBJ2-3,TRBV2,TGTGCCAGCAGTCGGGACTACAGAGATACGCAGTATTTT,CASSRDYRDTQYF
-,few,TRBJ2-7,TRBV5-8,TGTGCCAGCAGCCCCCTTCCGACTAGCGAGCAGTACTTC,CASSPLPTSEQYF
TRBD2,-,TRBJ2-3,TRBV2,TGTGCCAGCAGTGAAACGGGAGGCACTGATACGCAGTATTTT,CASSETGGTDTQYF
-,-,TRBJ2-7,TRBV29-1,TGCAGCGTTGAAGGAGATACCCATGGAAGGACCTACGAGCAGTACTTC,CSVEGDTHGRTYEQYF